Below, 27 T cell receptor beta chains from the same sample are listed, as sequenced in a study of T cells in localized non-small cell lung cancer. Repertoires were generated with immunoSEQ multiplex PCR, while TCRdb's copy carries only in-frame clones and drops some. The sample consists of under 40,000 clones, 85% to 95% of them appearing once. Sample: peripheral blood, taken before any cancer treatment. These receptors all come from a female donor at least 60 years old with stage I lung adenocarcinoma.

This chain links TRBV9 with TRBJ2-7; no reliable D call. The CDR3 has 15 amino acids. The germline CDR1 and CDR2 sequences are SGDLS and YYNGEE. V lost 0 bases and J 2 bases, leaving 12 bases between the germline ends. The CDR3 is CASSVEGSSPYEQYF. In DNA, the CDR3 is TGTGCCAGCAGCGTAGAGGGTAGCAGCCCCTACGAGCAGTACTTC. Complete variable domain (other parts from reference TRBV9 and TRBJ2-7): DSGVTQTPKHLITATGQRVTLRCSPRSGDLSVYWYQQSLDQGLQFLIQYYNGEERAKGNILERFSAQQFPDLHSELNLSSLELGDSALYFCASSVEGSSPYEQYFGPGTRLTVT.

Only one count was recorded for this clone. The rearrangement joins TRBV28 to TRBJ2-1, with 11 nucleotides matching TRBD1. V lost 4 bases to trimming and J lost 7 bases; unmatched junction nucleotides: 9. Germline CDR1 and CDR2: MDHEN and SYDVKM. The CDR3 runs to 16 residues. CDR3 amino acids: CASSSEGQGGMNEQFF. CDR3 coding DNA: TGTGCCAGCAGTTCAGAGGGACAGGGGGGGATGAATGAGCAGTTCTTC.

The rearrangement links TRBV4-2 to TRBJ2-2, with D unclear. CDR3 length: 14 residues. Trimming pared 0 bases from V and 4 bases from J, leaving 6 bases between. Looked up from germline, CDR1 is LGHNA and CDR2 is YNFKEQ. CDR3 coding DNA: TGTGCCAGCAGCCAAGATCGTGGCACCGGGGAGCTGTTTTTT. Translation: CASSQDRGTGELFF.

CDR3 coding DNA: TGTGCCAGCGTCCCCCACAGGGGTACAACCGGGGAGCTGTTTTTT. Translating gives CASVPHRGTTGELFF. V usage is TRBV5-6 and J usage is TRBJ2-2; 7 bases are a match to TRBD1. CDR3 length: 15 residues. Germline V CDR1 and CDR2: SGHDT, YYEEEE. J was trimmed by 5 bases and V by 7 bases; bases with no gene match: 11. The full variable domain, completed using reference TRBV5-6 and TRBJ2-2, is DAGVTQSPTHLIKTRGQQVTLRCSPKSGHDTVSWYQQALGQGPQFIFQYYEEEERQRGNFPDRFSGHQFPNYSSELNVNALLLGDSALYLCASVPHRGTTGELFFGEGSRLTVL.

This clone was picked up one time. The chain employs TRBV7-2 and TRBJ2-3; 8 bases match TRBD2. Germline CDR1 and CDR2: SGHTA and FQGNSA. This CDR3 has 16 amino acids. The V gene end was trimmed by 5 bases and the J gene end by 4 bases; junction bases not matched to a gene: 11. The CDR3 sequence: CASSPRRSGRADTQYF. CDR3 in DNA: TGTGCCAGCAGCCCCAGGAGGAGCGGGAGAGCAGATACGCAGTATTTT.

The DNA for the CDR3 is TGTGCCAGTAGTTCCCCTAAGACTAGTAGGGACATTCAGTACTTC. As protein: CASSSPKTSRDIQYF. This chain joins TRBV19 and TRBJ2-4; possibly TRBD2 for D (6 bases). Germline assignment: CDR1 LNHDA and CDR2 SQIVND (reference sequence). V was cut by 5 bases and J by 8 bases, with 19 bases left in between. The length of the CDR3 is 15 residues.

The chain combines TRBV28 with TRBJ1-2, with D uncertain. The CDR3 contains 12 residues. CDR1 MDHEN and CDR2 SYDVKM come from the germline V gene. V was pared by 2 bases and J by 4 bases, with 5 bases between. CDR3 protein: CASSLRAYGYTF. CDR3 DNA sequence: TGTGCCAGCAGTTTACGGGCCTATGGCTACACCTTC.

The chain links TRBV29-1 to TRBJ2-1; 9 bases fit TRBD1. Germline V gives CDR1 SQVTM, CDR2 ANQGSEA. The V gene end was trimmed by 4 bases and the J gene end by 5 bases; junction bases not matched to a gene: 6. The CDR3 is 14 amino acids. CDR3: CSVGRTGVDNEQFF. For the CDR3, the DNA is TGCAGCGTTGGAAGGACAGGGGTCGACAATGAGCAGTTCTTC.

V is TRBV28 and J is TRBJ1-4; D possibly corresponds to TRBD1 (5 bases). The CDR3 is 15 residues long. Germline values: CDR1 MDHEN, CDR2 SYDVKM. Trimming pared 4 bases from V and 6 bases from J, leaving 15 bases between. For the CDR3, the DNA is TGTGCCAGCAGTTCCCCGACAGTCCGAGATGAAAAACTGTTTTTT. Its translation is CASSSPTVRDEKLFF.

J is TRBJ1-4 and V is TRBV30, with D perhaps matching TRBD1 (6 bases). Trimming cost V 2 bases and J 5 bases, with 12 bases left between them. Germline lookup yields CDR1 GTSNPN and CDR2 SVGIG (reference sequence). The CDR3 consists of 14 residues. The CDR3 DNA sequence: TGTGCCTGGAGTAAGACAGGCTTAAATGAAAAACTGTTTTTT. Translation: CAWSKTGLNEKLFF.

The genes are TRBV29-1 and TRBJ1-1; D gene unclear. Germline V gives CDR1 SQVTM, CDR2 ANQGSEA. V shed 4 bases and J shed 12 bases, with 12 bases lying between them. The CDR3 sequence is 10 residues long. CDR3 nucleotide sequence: TGCAGCGTTGCAGAGTCTGGTCCTTTCTTT. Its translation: CSVAESGPFF.

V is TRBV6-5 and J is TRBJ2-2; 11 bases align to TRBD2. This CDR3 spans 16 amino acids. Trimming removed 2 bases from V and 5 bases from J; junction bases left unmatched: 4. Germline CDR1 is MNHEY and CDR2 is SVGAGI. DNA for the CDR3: TGTGCCAGCAGTTACGATAGCGGGAGGGGGACCGGGGAGCTGTTTTTT. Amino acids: CASSYDSGRGTGELFF.

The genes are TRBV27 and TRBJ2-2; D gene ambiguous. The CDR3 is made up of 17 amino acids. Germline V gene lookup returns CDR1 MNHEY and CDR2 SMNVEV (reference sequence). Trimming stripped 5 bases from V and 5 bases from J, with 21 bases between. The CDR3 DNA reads TGTGCCAGCAGTACTAACCGGATCACCAACCCGACCGGGGAGCTGTTTTTT. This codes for CASSTNRITNPTGELFF.

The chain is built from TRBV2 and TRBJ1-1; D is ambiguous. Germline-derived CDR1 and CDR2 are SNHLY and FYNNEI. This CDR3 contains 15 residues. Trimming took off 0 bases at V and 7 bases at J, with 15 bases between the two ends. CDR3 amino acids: CASSEAGGQGIEAFF. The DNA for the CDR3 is TGTGCCAGCAGTGAAGCGGGCGGGCAAGGTATTGAAGCTTTCTTT.

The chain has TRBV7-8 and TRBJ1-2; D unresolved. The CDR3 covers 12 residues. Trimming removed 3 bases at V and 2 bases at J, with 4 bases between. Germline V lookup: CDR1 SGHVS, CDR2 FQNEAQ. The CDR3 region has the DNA TGTGCCAGCAGCTTCCAAAACTATGGCTACACCTTC. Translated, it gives CASSFQNYGYTF.

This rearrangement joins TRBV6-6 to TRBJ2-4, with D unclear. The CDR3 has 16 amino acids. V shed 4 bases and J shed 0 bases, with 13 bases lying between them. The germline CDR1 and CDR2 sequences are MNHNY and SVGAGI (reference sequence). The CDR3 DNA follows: TGTGCCAGCAGTTCAGGCGGTCCTTTAGCCAAAAACATTCAGTACTTC. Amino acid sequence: CASSSGGPLAKNIQYF.

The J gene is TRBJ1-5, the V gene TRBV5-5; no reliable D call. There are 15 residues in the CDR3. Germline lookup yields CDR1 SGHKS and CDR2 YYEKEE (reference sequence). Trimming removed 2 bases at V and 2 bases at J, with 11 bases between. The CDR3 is CASSFLDGRNQPQHF. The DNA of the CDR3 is TGTGCCAGCAGCTTCTTGGACGGCCGCAATCAGCCCCAGCATTTT.

The CDR3 DNA reads TGTGCCAGCAGTTCGGGGGAAATCTTTCACTTTTTAAACCCGGCAGGGGGCGGCTCCTACGAGCAGTACTTC. It is translated as CASSSGEIFHFLNPAGGGSYEQYF. The chain carries TRBV28 and TRBJ2-7; TRBD1 aligns across 8 bases. Germline V lookup: CDR1 MDHEN, CDR2 SYDVKM. CDR3 length equals 24 residues. The junction had 32 bases not matched to a gene; V was cut back by 4 bases and J by 0 bases.

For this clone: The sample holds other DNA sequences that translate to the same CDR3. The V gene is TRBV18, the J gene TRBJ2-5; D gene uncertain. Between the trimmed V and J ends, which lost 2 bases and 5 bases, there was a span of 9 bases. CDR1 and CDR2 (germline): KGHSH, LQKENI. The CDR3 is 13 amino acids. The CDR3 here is CASSPSGSETQYF. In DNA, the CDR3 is TGTGCCAGCTCACCATCAGGAAGCGAGACCCAGTACTTC.

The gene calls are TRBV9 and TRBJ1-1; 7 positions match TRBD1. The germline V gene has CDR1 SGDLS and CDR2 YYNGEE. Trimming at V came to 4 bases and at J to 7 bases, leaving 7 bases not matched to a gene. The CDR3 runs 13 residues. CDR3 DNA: TGTGCCAGCAGCATCACAGGGGTTGGTGAAGCTTTCTTT. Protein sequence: CASSITGVGEAFF.

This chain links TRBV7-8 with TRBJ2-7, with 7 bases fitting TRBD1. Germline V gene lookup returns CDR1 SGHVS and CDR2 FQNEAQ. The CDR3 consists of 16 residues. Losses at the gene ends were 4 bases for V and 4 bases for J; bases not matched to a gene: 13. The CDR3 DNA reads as TGTGCCAGCAGCTCACGCGAGTGGGGCAGGGGGTACGAGCAGTACTTC. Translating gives CASSSREWGRGYEQYF.

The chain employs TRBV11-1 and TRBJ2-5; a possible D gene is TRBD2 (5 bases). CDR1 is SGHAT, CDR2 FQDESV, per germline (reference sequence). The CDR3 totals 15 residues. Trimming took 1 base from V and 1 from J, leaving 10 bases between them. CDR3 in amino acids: CASSLGGSPQETQYF. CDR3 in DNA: TGTGCCAGCAGCTTAGGAGGGTCCCCCCAAGAGACCCAGTACTTC.

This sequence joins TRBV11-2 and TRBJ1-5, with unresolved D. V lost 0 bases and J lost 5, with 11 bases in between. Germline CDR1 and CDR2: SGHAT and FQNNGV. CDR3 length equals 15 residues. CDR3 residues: CASSLEGGLYQPQHF. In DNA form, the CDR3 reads TGTGCCAGCAGCTTAGAAGGCGGGTTATATCAGCCCCAGCATTTT.

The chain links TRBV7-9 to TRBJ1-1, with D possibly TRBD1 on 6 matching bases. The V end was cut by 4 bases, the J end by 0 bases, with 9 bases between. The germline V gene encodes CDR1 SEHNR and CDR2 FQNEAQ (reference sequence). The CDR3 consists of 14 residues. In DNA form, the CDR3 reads TGTGCCAGCAGCTCCGGACAGATGAACACTGAAGCTTTCTTT. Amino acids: CASSSGQMNTEAFF. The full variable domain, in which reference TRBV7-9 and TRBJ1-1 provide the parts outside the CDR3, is DTGVSQNPRHKITKRGQNVTFRCDPISEHNRLYWYRQTLGQGPEFLTYFQNEAQLEKSRLLSDRFSAERPKGSFSTLEIQRTEQGDSAMYLCASSSGQMNTEAFFGQGTRLTVV.

The DNA of the CDR3 is TGTGCCAGCAGCCCCAAAGAGACCCAGTACTTC. It translates to CASSPKETQYF. V is TRBV11-2 and J is TRBJ2-5; D is undetermined. This CDR3 region has 11 residues. V was cut by 5 bases and J by 3 bases, with 4 bases left in between. Per the germline V gene, CDR1 is SGHAT and CDR2 is FQNNGV.

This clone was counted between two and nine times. CDR3 amino acids: CASSSTNYGYTF. DNA of the CDR3: TGTGCCAGCAGTTCCACTAACTATGGCTACACCTTC. The chain recombines TRBV28 with TRBJ1-2; D is uncertain. V was clipped by 4 bases and J by 0 bases, with 3 bases between them. The V gene's germline CDR1 is MDHEN and CDR2 SYDVKM. The CDR3 has 12 amino acids.

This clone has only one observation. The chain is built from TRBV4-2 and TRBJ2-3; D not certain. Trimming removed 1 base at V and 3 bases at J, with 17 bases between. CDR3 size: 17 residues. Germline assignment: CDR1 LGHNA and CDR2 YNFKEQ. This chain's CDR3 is CASSQVSLTLGTDTQYF. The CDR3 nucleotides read TGTGCCAGCAGCCAAGTGTCGCTGACACTCGGAACAGATACGCAGTATTTT.